These T cell receptor beta chains were read from a single sample in a study of cytomegalovirus exposure and HLA in healthy donors. The table came from immunoSEQ multiplex PCR; TCRdb's copy has only in-frame clones and leaves some out. The sample consists of 200,000 to 250,000 clones, 70% to 85% of them appearing once. The sample taken for sequencing was PBMCs. The receptors come from a woman aged 60-75 years in good health and CMV-seropositive. Both conserved end residues are part of each CDR3. Each record gives: J gene, clone size, D gene, V gene, CDR3 protein, CDR3 DNA. D genes are given only for firm matches. Not all rows give a size; the values are once, few, many and, for expanded clones, a class.

J gene: TRBJ2-1; clone size: once; D gene: NA; V gene: TRBV4-1; CDR3 protein: CASSQSVYNEQFF; CDR3 DNA: TGCGCCAGCAGCCAATCCGTCTACAATGAGCAGTTCTTC
J gene: TRBJ2-1; clone size: few; D gene: TRBD1; V gene: TRBV7-7; CDR3 protein: CASSSGTGYNEQFF; CDR3 DNA: TGTGCCAGCAGCTCCGGGACAGGGTACAATGAGCAGTTCTTC
J gene: TRBJ2-7; clone size: NA; D gene: TRBD2; V gene: TRBV11-2; CDR3 protein: CASSLLVTSGEGIDEQYF; CDR3 DNA: TGTGCCAGCAGCTTATTGGTGACTAGCGGAGAAGGTATCGACGAGCAGTACTTC
J gene: TRBJ2-1; clone size: NA; D gene: TRBD2; V gene: TRBV15; CDR3 protein: CATSRAGQRTSGLYNEQFF; CDR3 DNA: TGTGCCACCAGCAGGGCGGGACAACGGACTAGCGGGCTATACAATGAGCAGTTCTTC
J gene: TRBJ2-3; clone size: NA; D gene: TRBD2; V gene: TRBV4-3; CDR3 protein: CASSQDPPPRGMRDTQYF; CDR3 DNA: TGCGCCAGCAGCCAAGATCCTCCTCCGCGGGGGATGAGGGATACGCAGTATTTT
J gene: TRBJ2-7; clone size: NA; D gene: NA; V gene: TRBV5-1; CDR3 protein: CASSLAASYEQYF; CDR3 DNA: TGCGCCAGCAGCTTAGCGGCATCCTACGAGCAGTACTTC
J gene: TRBJ2-5; clone size: NA; D gene: NA; V gene: TRBV7-2; CDR3 protein: CASSFGGQETQYF; CDR3 DNA: TGTGCCAGCAGCTTCGGGGGCCAAGAGACCCAGTACTTC
J gene: TRBJ2-3; clone size: NA; D gene: TRBD1; V gene: TRBV10-2; CDR3 protein: CASRRQGAADTQYF; CDR3 DNA: TGCGCCAGCAGAAGACAGGGGGCAGCAGATACGCAGTATTTT
J gene: TRBJ2-5; clone size: NA; D gene: TRBD1; V gene: TRBV5-8; CDR3 protein: CASSRSGTGGETQYF; CDR3 DNA: TGTGCCAGCAGCCGTTCTGGGACAGGAGGAGAGACCCAGTACTTC
J gene: TRBJ2-3; clone size: NA; D gene: TRBD2; V gene: TRBV18; CDR3 protein: CASSPQASGRDTQYF; CDR3 DNA: TGTGCCAGCTCACCACAGGCTAGCGGGAGAGATACGCAGTATTTT
J gene: TRBJ2-2; clone size: NA; D gene: TRBD2; V gene: TRBV7-3; CDR3 protein: CATPSGGARTGELFF; CDR3 DNA: TGTGCCACGCCTAGCGGGGGGGCGAGGACCGGGGAGCTGTTTTTT
J gene: TRBJ2-2; clone size: NA; D gene: NA; V gene: TRBV7-8; CDR3 protein: CASKLRAAGELFF; CDR3 DNA: TGTGCCAGCAAGCTCAGGGCGGCGGGGGAGCTGTTTTTT
J gene: TRBJ2-1; clone size: NA; D gene: TRBD2; V gene: TRBV6-6; CDR3 protein: CASSGGSSYNEQFF; CDR3 DNA: TGTGCCAGCAGCGGCGGGAGCTCCTACAATGAGCAGTTCTTC
J gene: TRBJ1-4; clone size: NA; D gene: TRBD1; V gene: TRBV11-1; CDR3 protein: CASSPLQGGEKLFF; CDR3 DNA: TGTGCCAGCAGCCCCCTCCAGGGGGGTGAAAAACTGTTTTTT
J gene: TRBJ2-7; clone size: NA; D gene: NA; V gene: TRBV9; CDR3 protein: CASSVVGGEQYF; CDR3 DNA: TGTGCCAGCAGCGTAGTAGGGGGCGAGCAGTACTTC
J gene: TRBJ1-2; clone size: NA; D gene: TRBD1; V gene: TRBV6-5; CDR3 protein: CASSYGTGNYGYTF; CDR3 DNA: TGTGCCAGCAGTTATGGGACAGGGAACTATGGCTACACCTTC
J gene: TRBJ1-1; clone size: NA; D gene: TRBD1; V gene: TRBV9; CDR3 protein: CASSVGTDRYLNTEAFF; CDR3 DNA: TGTGCCAGCAGCGTTGGGACAGACCGATACTTAAACACTGAAGCTTTCTTT
J gene: TRBJ2-6; clone size: NA; D gene: NA; V gene: TRBV19; CDR3 protein: CASSVPGVHVLTF; CDR3 DNA: TGTGCCAGTAGTGTCCCAGGGGTCCACGTCCTGACTTTC
J gene: TRBJ2-3; clone size: once; D gene: NA; V gene: TRBV10-1; CDR3 protein: CASGLGVGTDTQYF; CDR3 DNA: TGCGCCAGCGGTTTGGGAGTTGGCACAGATACGCAGTATTTT
J gene: TRBJ1-6; clone size: NA; D gene: TRBD1; V gene: TRBV7-9; CDR3 protein: CSSSLWDRDNSPLHF; CDR3 DNA: TGTTCCAGCAGCTTATGGGACAGAGATAATTCACCCCTCCACTTT
J gene: TRBJ2-5; clone size: NA; D gene: NA; V gene: TRBV7-9; CDR3 protein: CASSLIGIQETQYF; CDR3 DNA: TGTGCCAGCAGCTTAATCGGGATACAAGAGACCCAGTACTTC
J gene: TRBJ1-1; clone size: NA; D gene: NA; V gene: TRBV18; CDR3 protein: CASSLSTGNTEAFF; CDR3 DNA: TGTGCCAGCTCCCTTTCGACAGGGAACACTGAAGCTTTCTTT
J gene: TRBJ2-7; clone size: NA; D gene: NA; V gene: TRBV5-1; CDR3 protein: CASSLAPGNPYEQYF; CDR3 DNA: TGCGCCAGCAGCTTGGCCCCAGGGAATCCCTACGAGCAGTACTTC
J gene: TRBJ1-1; clone size: once; D gene: NA; V gene: TRBV6-5; CDR3 protein: CASIGRGIEAFF; CDR3 DNA: TGTGCCAGCATCGGGAGGGGTATTGAAGCTTTCTTT
J gene: TRBJ1-4; clone size: NA; D gene: TRBD1; V gene: TRBV6-4; CDR3 protein: CASRGQGDEKLFF; CDR3 DNA: TGTGCCAGCAGAGGACAGGGGGATGAAAAACTGTTTTTT
J gene: TRBJ2-5; clone size: NA; D gene: TRBD2; V gene: TRBV4-2; CDR3 protein: CASSQDFRSGKDGTQYF; CDR3 DNA: TGTGCCAGCAGCCAAGATTTTCGTAGCGGGAAGGATGGGACCCAGTACTTC
J gene: TRBJ2-7; clone size: NA; D gene: TRBD2; V gene: TRBV18; CDR3 protein: CASSPLRLAVYEQYF; CDR3 DNA: TGTGCCAGCTCACCACTTAGGCTAGCGGTCTACGAGCAGTACTTC
J gene: TRBJ1-1; clone size: NA; D gene: TRBD1; V gene: TRBV18; CDR3 protein: CASSPTGVTTEAFF; CDR3 DNA: TGTGCCAGCTCACCAACAGGGGTTACCACTGAAGCTTTCTTT
J gene: TRBJ1-5; clone size: NA; D gene: NA; V gene: TRBV5-6; CDR3 protein: CASSLDRGNQPQHF; CDR3 DNA: TGTGCCAGCAGCTTGGACAGGGGCAATCAGCCCCAGCATTTT
J gene: TRBJ2-1; clone size: NA; D gene: NA; V gene: TRBV19; CDR3 protein: CASSHFDYEQFF; CDR3 DNA: TGTGCCAGTAGCCATTTTGACTATGAGCAGTTCTTC
J gene: TRBJ1-1; clone size: NA; D gene: NA; V gene: TRBV5-1; CDR3 protein: CASSWGAGETEAFF; CDR3 DNA: TGCGCCAGCAGCTGGGGGGCGGGGGAAACTGAAGCTTTCTTT
J gene: TRBJ2-7; clone size: NA; D gene: NA; V gene: TRBV6-5; CDR3 protein: CASSYGPTPYEQYF; CDR3 DNA: TGTGCCAGCAGTTACGGGCCGACCCCCTACGAGCAGTACTTC
J gene: TRBJ2-2; clone size: NA; D gene: NA; V gene: TRBV30; CDR3 protein: CAWSGGGELFF; CDR3 DNA: TGTGCCTGGAGCGGTGGCGGGGAGCTGTTTTTT
J gene: TRBJ1-2; clone size: NA; D gene: NA; V gene: TRBV6-5; CDR3 protein: CASRSEGGTYGYTF; CDR3 DNA: TGTGCCAGCAGGTCGGAGGGCGGAACCTATGGCTACACCTTC
J gene: TRBJ2-3; clone size: NA; D gene: TRBD1; V gene: TRBV5-4; CDR3 protein: CASSLRQGAGTDTQYF; CDR3 DNA: TGTGCCAGCAGCCTACGACAGGGGGCTGGCACAGATACGCAGTATTTT
J gene: TRBJ2-5; clone size: NA; D gene: NA; V gene: TRBV5-1; CDR3 protein: CASSFGSQGETQYF; CDR3 DNA: TGCGCCAGCAGCTTTGGGTCGCAGGGAGAGACCCAGTACTTC
J gene: TRBJ1-1; clone size: NA; D gene: TRBD1; V gene: TRBV6-5; CDR3 protein: CASSYSTGETEAFF; CDR3 DNA: TGTGCCAGCAGTTACTCGACAGGGGAGACTGAAGCTTTCTTT
J gene: TRBJ2-7; clone size: NA; D gene: NA; V gene: TRBV7-6; CDR3 protein: CASSSPAGVSYEQYF; CDR3 DNA: TGTGCCAGCAGCTCCCCGGCAGGGGTATCCTACGAGCAGTACTTC
J gene: TRBJ1-2; clone size: NA; D gene: NA; V gene: TRBV7-8; CDR3 protein: CASSPRGSYYGYTF; CDR3 DNA: TGTGCCAGCAGCCCCCGGGGATCCTACTATGGCTACACCTTC
J gene: TRBJ1-2; clone size: NA; D gene: NA; V gene: TRBV19; CDR3 protein: CASSIWSGDGGYTF; CDR3 DNA: TGTGCCAGTAGTATTTGGTCCGGAGACGGCGGCTACACCTTC
J gene: TRBJ2-1; clone size: NA; D gene: TRBD1; V gene: TRBV15; CDR3 protein: CATSVRTGGNEQFF; CDR3 DNA: TGTGCCACCAGCGTGCGGACAGGGGGGAATGAGCAGTTCTTC
J gene: TRBJ2-3; clone size: NA; D gene: NA; V gene: TRBV2; CDR3 protein: CASRDTVGDTQYF; CDR3 DNA: TGTGCCAGCCGGGACACAGTTGGAGATACGCAGTATTTT
J gene: TRBJ1-2; clone size: few; D gene: NA; V gene: TRBV4-1; CDR3 protein: CASSQDSQGGYGYTF; CDR3 DNA: TGCGCCAGCAGCCAAGACTCACAGGGCGGCTATGGCTACACCTTC
J gene: TRBJ1-4; clone size: NA; D gene: NA; V gene: TRBV19; CDR3 protein: CASSIDGQRNEKLFF; CDR3 DNA: TGTGCCAGTAGTATAGATGGACAAAGGAACGAAAAACTGTTTTTT
J gene: TRBJ1-2; clone size: NA; D gene: NA; V gene: TRBV7-2; CDR3 protein: CASSLDGGRGAGYTF; CDR3 DNA: TGTGCCAGCAGTCTTGACGGTGGCAGGGGCGCGGGCTACACCTTC
J gene: TRBJ1-5; clone size: NA; D gene: NA; V gene: TRBV7-9; CDR3 protein: CSSSKQGSEPQHF; CDR3 DNA: TGTTCCAGCAGCAAACAGGGAAGTGAGCCCCAGCATTTT
J gene: TRBJ2-3; clone size: NA; D gene: NA; V gene: TRBV5-1; CDR3 protein: CASSLEPQGRFPDTQYF; CDR3 DNA: TGCGCCAGCAGCTTGGAGCCCCAGGGGCGCTTTCCAGATACGCAGTATTTT
J gene: TRBJ1-2; clone size: NA; D gene: TRBD1; V gene: TRBV5-1; CDR3 protein: CASSAGTGNYGYTF; CDR3 DNA: TGCGCCAGCAGCGCCGGGACAGGGAACTATGGCTACACCTTC
J gene: TRBJ1-1; clone size: few; D gene: NA; V gene: TRBV7-6; CDR3 protein: CASSPQGGYGNTEAFF; CDR3 DNA: TGTGCCAGCAGCCCCCAGGGAGGGTATGGGAACACTGAAGCTTTCTTT
J gene: TRBJ1-5; clone size: few; D gene: TRBD1; V gene: TRBV6-1; CDR3 protein: CASIKDRAVQPQHF; CDR3 DNA: TGTGCCAGCATTAAGGACAGGGCGGTTCAGCCCCAGCATTTT
J gene: TRBJ1-1; clone size: NA; D gene: TRBD1; V gene: TRBV18; CDR3 protein: CASLTGVNTEAFF; CDR3 DNA: TGTGCCAGCCTGACAGGGGTGAACACTGAAGCTTTCTTT
J gene: TRBJ2-2; clone size: NA; D gene: NA; V gene: TRBV7-2; CDR3 protein: CASSPSTSWTGELFF; CDR3 DNA: TGTGCCAGCAGCCCTAGTACCTCCTGGACCGGGGAGCTGTTTTTT
J gene: TRBJ1-2; clone size: NA; D gene: NA; V gene: TRBV4-2; CDR3 protein: CASSPPGIIDYGYTF; CDR3 DNA: TGTGCCAGCAGCCCCCCAGGGATCATCGATTATGGCTACACCTTC
J gene: TRBJ1-1; clone size: NA; D gene: NA; V gene: TRBV5-1; CDR3 protein: CASSLAGDYTEAFF; CDR3 DNA: TGCGCCAGCAGCTTGGCGGGGGATTATACTGAAGCTTTCTTT